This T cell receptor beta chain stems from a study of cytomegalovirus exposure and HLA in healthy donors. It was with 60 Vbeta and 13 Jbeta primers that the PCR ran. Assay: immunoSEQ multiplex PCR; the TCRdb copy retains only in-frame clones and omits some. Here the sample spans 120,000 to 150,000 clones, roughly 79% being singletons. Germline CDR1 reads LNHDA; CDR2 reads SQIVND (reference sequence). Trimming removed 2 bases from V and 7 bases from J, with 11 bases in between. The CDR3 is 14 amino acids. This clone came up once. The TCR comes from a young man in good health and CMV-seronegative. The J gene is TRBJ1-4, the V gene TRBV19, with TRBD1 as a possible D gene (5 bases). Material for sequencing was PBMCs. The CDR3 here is CASSITGGGEKLFF. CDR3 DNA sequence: TGTGCCAGTAGTATAACGGGGGGGGGTGAAAAACTGTTTTTT.